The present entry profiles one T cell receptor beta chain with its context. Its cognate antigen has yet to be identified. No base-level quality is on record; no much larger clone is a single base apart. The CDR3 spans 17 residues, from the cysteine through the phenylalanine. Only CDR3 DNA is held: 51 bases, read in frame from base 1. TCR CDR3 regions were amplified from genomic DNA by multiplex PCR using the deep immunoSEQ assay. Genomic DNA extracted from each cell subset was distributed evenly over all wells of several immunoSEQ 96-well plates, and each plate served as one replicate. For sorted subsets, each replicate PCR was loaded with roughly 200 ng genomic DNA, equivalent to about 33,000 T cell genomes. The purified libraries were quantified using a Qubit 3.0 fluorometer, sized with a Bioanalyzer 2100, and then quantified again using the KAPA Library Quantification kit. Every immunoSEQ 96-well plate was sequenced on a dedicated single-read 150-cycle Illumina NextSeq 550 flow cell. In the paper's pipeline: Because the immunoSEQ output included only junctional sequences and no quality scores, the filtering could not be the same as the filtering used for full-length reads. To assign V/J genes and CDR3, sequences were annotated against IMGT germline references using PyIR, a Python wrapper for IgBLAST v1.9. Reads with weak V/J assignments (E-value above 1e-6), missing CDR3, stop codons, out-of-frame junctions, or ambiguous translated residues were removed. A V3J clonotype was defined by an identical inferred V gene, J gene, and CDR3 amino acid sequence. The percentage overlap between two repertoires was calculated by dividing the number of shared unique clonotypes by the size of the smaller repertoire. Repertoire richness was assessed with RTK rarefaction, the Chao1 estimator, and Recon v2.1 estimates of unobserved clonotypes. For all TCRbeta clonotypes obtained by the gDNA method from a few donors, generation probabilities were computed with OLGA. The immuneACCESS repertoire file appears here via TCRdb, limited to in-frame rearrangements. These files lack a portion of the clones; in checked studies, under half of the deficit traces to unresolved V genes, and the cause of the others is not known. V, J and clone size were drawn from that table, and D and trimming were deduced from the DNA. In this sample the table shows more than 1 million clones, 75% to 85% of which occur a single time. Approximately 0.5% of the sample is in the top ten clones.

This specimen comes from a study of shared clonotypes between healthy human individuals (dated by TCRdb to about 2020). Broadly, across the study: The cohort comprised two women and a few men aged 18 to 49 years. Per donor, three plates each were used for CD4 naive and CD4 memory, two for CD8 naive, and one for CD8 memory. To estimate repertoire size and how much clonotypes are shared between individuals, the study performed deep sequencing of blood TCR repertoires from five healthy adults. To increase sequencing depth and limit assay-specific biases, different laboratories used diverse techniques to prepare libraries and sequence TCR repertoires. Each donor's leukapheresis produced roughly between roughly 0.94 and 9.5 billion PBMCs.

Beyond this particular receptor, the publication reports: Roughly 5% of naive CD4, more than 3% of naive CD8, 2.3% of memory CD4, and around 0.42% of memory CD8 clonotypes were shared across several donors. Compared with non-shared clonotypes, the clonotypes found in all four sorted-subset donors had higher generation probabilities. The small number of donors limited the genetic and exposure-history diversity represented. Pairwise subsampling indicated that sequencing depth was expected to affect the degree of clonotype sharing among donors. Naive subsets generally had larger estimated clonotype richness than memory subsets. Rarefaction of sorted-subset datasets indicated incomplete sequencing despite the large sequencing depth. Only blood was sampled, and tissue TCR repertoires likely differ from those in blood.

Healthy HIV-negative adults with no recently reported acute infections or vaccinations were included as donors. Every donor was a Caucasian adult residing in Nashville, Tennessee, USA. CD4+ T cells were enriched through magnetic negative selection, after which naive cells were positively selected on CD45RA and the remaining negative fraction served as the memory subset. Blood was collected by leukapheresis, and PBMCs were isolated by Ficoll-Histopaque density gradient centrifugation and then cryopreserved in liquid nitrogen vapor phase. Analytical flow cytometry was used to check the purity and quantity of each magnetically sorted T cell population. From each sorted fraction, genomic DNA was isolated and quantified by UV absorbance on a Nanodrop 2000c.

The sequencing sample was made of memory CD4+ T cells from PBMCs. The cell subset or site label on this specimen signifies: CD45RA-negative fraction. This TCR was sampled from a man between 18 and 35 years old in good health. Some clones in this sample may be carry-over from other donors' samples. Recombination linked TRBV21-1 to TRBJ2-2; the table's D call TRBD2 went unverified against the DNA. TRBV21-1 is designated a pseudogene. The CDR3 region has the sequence CASSKARETRYTGELFF. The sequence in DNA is TGTGCCAGCAGCAAAGCTCGGGAGACTAGGTATACCGGGGAGCTGTTTTTT.